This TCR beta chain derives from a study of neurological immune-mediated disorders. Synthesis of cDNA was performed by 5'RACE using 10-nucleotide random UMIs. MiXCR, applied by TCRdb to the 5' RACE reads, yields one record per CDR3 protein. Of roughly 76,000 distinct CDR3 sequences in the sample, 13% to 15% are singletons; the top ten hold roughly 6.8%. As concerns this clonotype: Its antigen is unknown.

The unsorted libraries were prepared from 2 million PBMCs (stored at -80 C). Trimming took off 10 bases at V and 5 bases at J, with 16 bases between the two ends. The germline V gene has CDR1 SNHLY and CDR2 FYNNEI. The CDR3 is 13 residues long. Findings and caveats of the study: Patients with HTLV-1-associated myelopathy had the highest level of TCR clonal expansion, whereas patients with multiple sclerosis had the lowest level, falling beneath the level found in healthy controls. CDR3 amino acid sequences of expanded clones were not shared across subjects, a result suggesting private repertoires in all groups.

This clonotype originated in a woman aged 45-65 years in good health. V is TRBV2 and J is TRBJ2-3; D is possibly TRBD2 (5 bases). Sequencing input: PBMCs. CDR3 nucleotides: TGTGCCACCCTACTAGGAGTCAAAGATACGCAGTATTTT. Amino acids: CATLLGVKDTQYF.